This paragraph reports one T cell receptor beta chain. What it binds is unknown. Clones were read by immunoSEQ multiplex PCR, and TCRdb kept only the in-frame ones, dropping some. Of some 18,000 clones detected, around 80% appear once; the ten largest clones hold approximately 14%. This sample is part of a study of OX40 agonist ivuxolimab in advanced cancers. After removal of 5 bases from V and 7 bases from J, the junction contained 4 bases not matched to a gene. This CDR3 is built from 12 residues. The germline gives CDR1 SEHNR, CDR2 FQNEAQ (reference sequence). General study points: The expanded peripheral T cells' antigen specificity was not determined. There were, on average, more expanded clones in CD8+ T cells than in CD4+.

Sampling of blood occurred at baseline, cycle 4 day 1, and cycle 7 day 1. Sequenced material: CD4+ or CD8+ T cells sorted from blood, taken in a trial of the OX40 agonist ivuxolimab. The source of this sequence is an adult with an advanced solid tumor such as melanoma, head and neck, liver or kidney cancer. The chain carries TRBV7-9 and TRBJ1-1; 7 positions agree with TRBD1. CDR3: CASSQGGGEAFF. CDR3 coding DNA: TGTGCCAGCAGCCAAGGGGGCGGTGAAGCTTTCTTT.